This T cell receptor (beta chain) was recorded in a study of blood T cell repertoires in COVID-19. J gave up 2 bases and V 5 bases, and 5 bases lay outside the gene matches. Germline assignment: CDR1 MNHEY and CDR2 SMNVEV (reference sequence). The CDR3 totals 16 residues. Here immunoSEQ multiplex PCR was the method, and the copy in TCRdb shows in-frame clones only, minus some. Here the sample spans tens of thousands of clones, around nine tenths being singletons. The TCR was taken from a human donor with active COVID-19. The donor label of this sample is uncertain. V usage is TRBV27 and J usage is TRBJ2-1; 11 bases are shared with TRBD2. Sequencing used peripheral blood. The CDR3 sequence: CASSPLAGGPYNEQFF. CDR3 bases: TGTGCCAGCAGTCCCTTAGCGGGAGGGCCCTACAATGAGCAGTTCTTC.